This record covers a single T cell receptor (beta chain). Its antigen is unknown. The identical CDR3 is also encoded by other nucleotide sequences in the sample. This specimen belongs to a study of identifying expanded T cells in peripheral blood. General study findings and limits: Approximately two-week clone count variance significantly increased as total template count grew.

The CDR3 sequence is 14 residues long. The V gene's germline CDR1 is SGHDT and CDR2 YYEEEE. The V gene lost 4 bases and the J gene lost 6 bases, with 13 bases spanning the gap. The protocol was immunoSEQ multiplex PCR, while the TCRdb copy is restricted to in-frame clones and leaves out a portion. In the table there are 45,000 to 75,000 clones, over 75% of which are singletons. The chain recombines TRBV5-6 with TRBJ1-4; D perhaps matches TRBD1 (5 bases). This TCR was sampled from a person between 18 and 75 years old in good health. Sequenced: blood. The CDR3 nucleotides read TGTGCCAGCAGCAACCCGGGGACCGATGAAAAACTGTTTTTT. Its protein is CASSNPGTDEKLFF.